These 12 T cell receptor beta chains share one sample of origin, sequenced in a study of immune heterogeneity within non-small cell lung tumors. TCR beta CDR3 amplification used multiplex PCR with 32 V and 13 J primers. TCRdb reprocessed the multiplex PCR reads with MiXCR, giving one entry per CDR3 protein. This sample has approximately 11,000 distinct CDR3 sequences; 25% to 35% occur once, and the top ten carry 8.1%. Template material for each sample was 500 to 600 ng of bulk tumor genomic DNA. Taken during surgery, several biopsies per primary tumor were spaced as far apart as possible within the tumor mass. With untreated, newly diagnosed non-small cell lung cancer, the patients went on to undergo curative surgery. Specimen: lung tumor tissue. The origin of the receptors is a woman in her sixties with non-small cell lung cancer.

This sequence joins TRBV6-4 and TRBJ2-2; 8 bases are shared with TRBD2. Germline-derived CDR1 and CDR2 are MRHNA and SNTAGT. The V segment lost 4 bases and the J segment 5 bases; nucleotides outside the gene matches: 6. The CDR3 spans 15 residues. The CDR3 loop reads CASSVTSGNTGELFF. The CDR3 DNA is TGTGCCAGCAGTGTAACTAGCGGTAATACCGGGGAGCTGTTTTTT.

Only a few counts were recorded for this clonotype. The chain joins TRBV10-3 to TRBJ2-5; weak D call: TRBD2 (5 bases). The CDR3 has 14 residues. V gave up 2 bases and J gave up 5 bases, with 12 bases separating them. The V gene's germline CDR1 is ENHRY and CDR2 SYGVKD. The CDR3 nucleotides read TGTGCCATCAGTGAGACAGCAGTAGCGGAGACCCAGTACTTC. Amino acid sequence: CAISETAVAETQYF.

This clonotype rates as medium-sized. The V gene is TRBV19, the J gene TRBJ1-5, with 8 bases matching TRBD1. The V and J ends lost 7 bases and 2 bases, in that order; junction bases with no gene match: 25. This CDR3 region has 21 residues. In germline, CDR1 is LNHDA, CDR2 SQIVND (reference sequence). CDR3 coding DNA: TGTGCCAGTATCGGATGCGGACAGGGACCCGAAGCGCGGCCGGGCAATCAGCCCCAGCATTTT. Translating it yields CASIGCGQGPEARPGNQPQHF.

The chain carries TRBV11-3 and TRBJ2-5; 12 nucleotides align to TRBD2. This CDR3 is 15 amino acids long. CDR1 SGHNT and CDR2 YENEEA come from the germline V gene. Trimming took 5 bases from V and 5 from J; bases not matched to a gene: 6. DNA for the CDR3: TGTGCCAGCAGCCCAGGACTAGCGGGGAGGGAGACCCAGTACTTC. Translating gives CASSPGLAGRETQYF.

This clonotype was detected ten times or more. The CDR3 DNA follows: TGTGCCAGCAGACCTTTAGCGTGGGGCACAGATACGCAGTATTTT. This translates into CASRPLAWGTDTQYF. The chain links TRBV27 to TRBJ2-3; a weak D match, TRBD2 (5 bases). CDR1 is MNHEY, CDR2 SMNVEV, per germline (reference sequence). Trimming stripped 6 bases from V and 1 base from J, with 14 bases between. This CDR3 region has 15 residues.

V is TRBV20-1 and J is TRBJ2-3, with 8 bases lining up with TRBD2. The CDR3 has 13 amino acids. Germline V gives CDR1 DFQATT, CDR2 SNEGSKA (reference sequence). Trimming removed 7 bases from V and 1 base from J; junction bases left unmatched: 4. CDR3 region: CSVVRGGTDTQYF. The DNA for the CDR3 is TGCAGTGTTGTGCGGGGGGGCACAGATACGCAGTATTTT.

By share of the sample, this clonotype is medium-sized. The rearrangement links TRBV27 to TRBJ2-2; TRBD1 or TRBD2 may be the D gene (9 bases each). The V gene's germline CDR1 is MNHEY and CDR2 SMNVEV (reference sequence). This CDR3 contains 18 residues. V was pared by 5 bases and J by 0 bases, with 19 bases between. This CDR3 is CASSRQGVAGANTGELFF. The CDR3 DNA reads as TGTGCCAGCAGTCGACAGGGGGTAGCGGGGGCGAACACCGGGGAGCTGTTTTTT.

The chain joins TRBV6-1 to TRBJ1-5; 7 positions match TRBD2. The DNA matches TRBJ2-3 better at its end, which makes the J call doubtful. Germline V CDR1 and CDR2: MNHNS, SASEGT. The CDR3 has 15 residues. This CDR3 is CASSDLGRRVQPQYF. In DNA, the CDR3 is TGTGCCAGCAGCGACCTCGGGAGGCGAGTACAGCCCCAGTATTTT.

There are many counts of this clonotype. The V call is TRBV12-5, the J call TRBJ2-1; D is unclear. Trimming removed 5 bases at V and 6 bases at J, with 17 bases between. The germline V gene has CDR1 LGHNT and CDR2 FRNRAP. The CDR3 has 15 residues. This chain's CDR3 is CASGRPFLDTNEQFF. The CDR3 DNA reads TGTGCTAGTGGTCGACCGTTTTTAGACACCAATGAGCAGTTCTTC.

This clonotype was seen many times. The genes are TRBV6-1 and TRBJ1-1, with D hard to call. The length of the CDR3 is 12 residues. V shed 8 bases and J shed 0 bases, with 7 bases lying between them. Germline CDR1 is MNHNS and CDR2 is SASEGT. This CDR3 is CASGPMNTEAFF. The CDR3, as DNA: TGTGCCAGCGGGCCGATGAACACTGAAGCTTTCTTT.

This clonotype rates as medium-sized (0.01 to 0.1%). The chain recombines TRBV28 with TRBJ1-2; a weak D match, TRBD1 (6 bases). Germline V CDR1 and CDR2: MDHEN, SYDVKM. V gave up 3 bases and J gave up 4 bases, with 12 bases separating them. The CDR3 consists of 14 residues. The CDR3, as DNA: TGTGCCAGCAGTTTTCAGCTGGGGGCCTATGGCTACACCTTC. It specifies CASSFQLGAYGYTF.

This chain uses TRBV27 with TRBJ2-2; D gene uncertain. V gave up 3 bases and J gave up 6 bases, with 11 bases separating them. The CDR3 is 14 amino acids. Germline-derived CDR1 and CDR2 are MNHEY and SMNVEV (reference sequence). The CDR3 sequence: CASSFNKQAGELFF. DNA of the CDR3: TGTGCCAGCAGTTTTAACAAGCAGGCCGGGGAGCTGTTTTTT.